These T cell receptor beta chains were read from a single sample in a study of cytomegalovirus exposure and HLA in healthy donors. Profiled with immunoSEQ multiplex PCR; TCRdb holds only in-frame clones, not every one. The table records fewer than 250,000 clones, about three quarters of them present only once. The specimen was PBMCs. The receptor set was obtained from a male donor in good health and CMV-seronegative. CDR3s include the opening cysteine and the closing phenylalanine or tryptophan. Each record gives: J gene, clone size, D gene, V gene, CDR3 protein, CDR3 DNA. The D gene is left open where the match is weak. Not all rows give a size; the values are once, few, many and, for expanded clones, a class.

TRBJ1-2 NA NA TRBV7-9 CASSFGQGYGYTF TGTGCCAGCAGCTTTGGGCAGGGGTATGGCTACACCTTC
TRBJ1-1 NA NA TRBV27 CASGKQVGGGTEAFF TGTGCCAGCGGTAAACAGGTCGGCGGGGGCACTGAAGCTTTCTTT
TRBJ2-2 NA TRBD2 TRBV2 CASSESGSGYSGELFF TGTGCCAGCAGTGAAAGTGGTAGCGGGTACTCCGGGGAGCTGTTTTTT
TRBJ2-7 NA TRBD2 TRBV15 CATSRGMQERGAFGYF TGTGCCACCAGCAGGGGGATGCAGGAGCGGGGGGCCTTCGGGTACTTC
TRBJ2-6 NA NA TRBV6-5 CASSLTGTGANVLTF TGTGCCAGCAGTTTGACGGGGACTGGGGCCAACGTCCTGACTTTC
TRBJ2-1 NA NA TRBV6-5 CASSYSDRSNEQFF TGTGCCAGCAGTTACTCGGACAGATCCAATGAGCAGTTCTTC
TRBJ2-2 NA NA TRBV5-1 CARDLGADPPPLANTGELFF TGCGCCAGAGACCTTGGGGCGGACCCTCCCCCGCTCGCGAACACCGGGGAGCTGTTTTTT
TRBJ2-7 once TRBD2 TRBV4-3 CASSQLAGNGEQYF TGCGCCAGCAGCCAATTAGCGGGAAATGGTGAGCAGTACTTC
TRBJ2-7 few TRBD2 TRBV9 CASSGDGRSYEQYF TGTGCCAGCAGCGGAGACGGGAGGTCCTACGAGCAGTACTTC
TRBJ2-7 NA TRBD2 TRBV11-3 CASSLGGTYEQYF TGTGCCAGCAGCTTGGGAGGGACCTACGAGCAGTACTTC
TRBJ1-5 NA NA TRBV27 CASSFRGGPNQPQHF TGTGCCAGCAGTTTTAGAGGGGGTCCCAATCAGCCCCAGCATTTT
TRBJ2-7 NA NA TRBV27 CASSLVRYSYEQYF TGTGCCAGCAGTTTAGTCAGGTACTCCTACGAGCAGTACTTC
TRBJ2-7 NA NA TRBV30 CAWSVHRPYEQYF TGTGCCTGGAGTGTTCACAGACCCTACGAGCAGTACTTC
TRBJ1-6 NA NA TRBV7-2 CASSPILGGDSPLHF TGTGCCAGCAGCCCGATTCTCGGAGGGGATTCACCCCTCCACTTT
TRBJ1-5 NA TRBD1 TRBV18 CASSPGQRQPQHF TGTGCCAGCTCGCCGGGACAGCGGCAGCCCCAGCATTTT
TRBJ2-5 NA NA TRBV10-3 CAISGTGIETQYF TGTGCCATCAGTGGAACAGGGATAGAGACCCAGTACTTC
TRBJ2-4 NA TRBD1 TRBV5-1 CASSPGQLQNIQYF TGCGCCAGCAGCCCGGGACAGCTCCAAAACATTCAGTACTTC
TRBJ2-2 NA TRBD1 TRBV6-5 CASSYSGGTGELFF TGTGCCAGCAGTTATTCAGGGGGCACCGGGGAGCTGTTTTTT
TRBJ2-6 once NA TRBV6-8 CASIPSLQAHSGANVLTF TGTGCCAGCATTCCGTCCTTACAGGCTCACTCTGGGGCCAACGTCCTGACTTTC
TRBJ1-5 NA NA TRBV5-6 CASSLNRQWLSNQPQHF TGTGCCAGCAGCTTGAACAGGCAGTGGCTTAGCAATCAGCCCCAGCATTTT
TRBJ2-4 NA TRBD1 TRBV4-2 CASSQGDRELAKNIQYF TGTGCCAGCAGCCAAGGGGACAGGGAACTAGCCAAAAACATTCAGTACTTC
TRBJ2-3 few NA TRBV7-2 CASSQLGGGGASGTQYF TGTGCCAGCAGTCAACTTGGGGGTGGCGGGGCCTCTGGTACGCAGTATTTT